This TCR beta chain was identified in a study of T cells expressing NK-cell markers. Note on this clonotype: The antigen is undetermined.

Study-level points and caveats: The HCMV specificity of the expanded NKG2C+ T cell clones stayed unresolved. Each of several donors carried dominant NKG2C+ clonotypes accounting for roughly 1.0-8% of CD8+ T cells. In several donors, these clonotypes also led the CD3+CD56-NKG2C+ fraction.

TCRdb reanalyzed the 5' RACE reads and collapses them to one entry per CDR3 protein, without DNA. The sample's table shows under 200,000 distinct CDR3 sequences. The CDR3 loop spans 15 amino acids. The germline CDR1 and CDR2 sequences are PRHDT and FYEKMQ (reference sequence). The chain uses TRBV13 and TRBJ2-3; without DNA, the TCRdb call of TRBD2 cannot be checked. The TCR comes from a woman aged 18 to 69 in good health. Sequences were obtained from blood T cells: a sorted CD56 or NKG2C T cell subset, CD4+ or CD8+ T cells, or bulk PBMC T cells (not recorded which). The CDR3: CASSGGVGRTDTQYF. Supplemented by reference TRBV13 and TRBJ2-3, the full variable domain reads AAGVIQSPRHLIKEKRETATLKCYPIPRHDTVYWYQQGPGQDPQFLISFYEKMQSDKGSIPDRFSAQQFSDYHSELNMSSLELGDSALYFCASSGGVGRTDTQYFGPGTRLTVL.